Shown below are 23 T cell receptor beta chains from a single sample sequenced in a study of T cell clonality in common variable immunodeficiency. Data came from immunoSEQ multiplex PCR; TCRdb stores just in-frame clones and leaves some out. In total the sample includes around 81,000 clones, none of them seen once. Material: peripheral blood mononuclear cells. The receptor set was obtained from a person aged 18 to 70 in good health.

This clone has a count of ten or more. The read comes to an end 3 residues before the CDR3 does, leaving the germline J gene to fill in the end. This chain uses TRBV20-1 with TRBJ1-5, with 9 bases aligning to TRBD1. V gave up 3 bases and J gave up 6 bases; unmatched junction bases: 3. This CDR3 contains 13 residues. From germline, CDR1 is DFQATT and CDR2 SNEGSKA (reference sequence). The covered CDR3 bases are TGCAGTGCTAGGCCGGACAGGGGTCAGCCC. As protein: CSARPDRGQP. The full CDR3 protein is CSARPDRGQPQHF.

This clone was observed many times. The read is 3 residues too short to cover the CDR3 end, so that end is filled in from the germline J gene. The rearrangement joins TRBV7-8 to TRBJ2-5; TRBD1 agrees at 7 bases. J was trimmed by 7 bases and V by 4 bases; bases with no gene match: 12. Germline V lookup: CDR1 SGHVS, CDR2 FQNEAQ. This CDR3 is built from 15 residues. The sequenced part of the CDR3 DNA is TGTGCCAGCAGCTACCCGACAGGGTTTGGGGGGACC. It is translated as CASSYPTGFGGT. The CDR3 reads in full as CASSYPTGFGGTQYF.

This clone was counted ten times or more. Sequencing ends 3 residues short of the CDR3 end; the germline J gene provides the rest. The chain is built from TRBV6-2 or TRBV6-3 and TRBJ2-1, with 8 bases aligning to TRBD2. Unmatched junction bases numbered 8, after V lost 5 bases and J lost 2 bases. Per the germline V gene, CDR1 is MNHEY and CDR2 is SVGEGT. The CDR3 is made up of 16 amino acids. The CDR3 is CASSRATSGPYNEQFF. The CDR3 DNA, read in part, is TGTGCCAGCAGTCGTGCAACTAGCGGCCCCTACAATGAG.

This clone has ten or more counts. The read halts 3 residues ahead of the CDR3 end, with the missing end drawn from the germline J gene. The chain employs TRBV29-1 and TRBJ2-7; 7 bases map to TRBD1. This CDR3 is built from 15 residues. Germline CDR1 and CDR2: SQVTM and ANQGSEA. After removal of 7 bases from V and 6 bases from J, the junction contained 18 bases not matched to a gene. The CDR3 bases that were read are TGCAGCGCTGCGGAACGCCGGGACAGTCAATCCGAG. Its translation: CSAAERRDSQSE. The entire CDR3 reads CSAAERRDSQSEQYF.

Many counts were recorded for this clone. The sequenced CDR3 bases are TGCAGTGCTAGAGATCACCTACTAGCGGGACTGGATACG. This sequence encodes CSARDHLLAGLDT. The whole CDR3 protein is CSARDHLLAGLDTQYF. The J gene is TRBJ2-3, the V gene TRBV20-1, with 10 bases identical to TRBD2. The CDR3 extends 3 residues past the end of the read, so its final part is completed from the germline J gene. The CDR3 sequence is 16 residues long. V trimming: 0 bases; J trimming: 6 bases; junction bases outside the gene matches: 9. Germline V lookup: CDR1 DFQATT, CDR2 SNEGSKA (reference sequence).

Many counts were recorded for this clone. The DNA ends 3 residues before the CDR3 does, and the rest of the CDR3 is filled in from the germline J gene. V usage is TRBV20-1 and J usage is TRBJ2-5; D is uncertain. The CDR3 has 13 amino acids. Germline CDR1 reads DFQATT; CDR2 reads SNEGSKA (reference sequence). The ends were cut back, 6 bases at V and 1 base at J, with 12 bases in the middle. The CDR3 here is CSAQTELQETQYF. The DNA read from the CDR3 is TGCAGTGCACAGACGGAGCTCCAAGAGACC.

Many counts were recorded for this clone. The read ends 3 residues early relative to the CDR3; the germline J gene fills the gap. J is TRBJ2-7 and V is TRBV20-1; 9 positions match TRBD1. Trimming removed 3 bases from V and 3 bases from J; junction bases left unmatched: 6. From germline, CDR1 is DFQATT and CDR2 SNEGSKA (reference sequence). The CDR3 covers 14 residues. CDR3 sequence reads: CSARGGQGGYEQYF. The sequenced part of the CDR3 DNA is TGCAGTGCTAGGGGGGGACAGGGAGGCTACGAG.

This clone was detected ten times or more. The CDR3 is cut off 3 residues early in the read; its end comes from the germline J gene. The rearrangement uses TRBV19 and TRBJ2-1; D remains ambiguous. The CDR3 length is 13 residues. The germline V and J ends were trimmed by 6 bases and 8 bases, with 14 bases remaining between them. Germline values: CDR1 LNHDA, CDR2 SQIVND (reference sequence). CDR3 in amino acids: CASRKGSTDEQFF. CDR3 bases read: TGTGCCAGTAGAAAGGGCTCCACGGATGAG.

This clone was seen a few times. The CDR3 is cut off 3 residues early in the read; its end comes from the germline J gene. The genes are TRBV5-3 and TRBJ1-2; TRBD1 is a possible D gene (6 bases). TRBV5-3 is treated as an ORF (open reading frame) with a function not yet certain. The CDR3 runs to 14 residues. V dropped 1 base and J dropped 7 bases, with 14 bases sitting between them. The sequenced CDR3 bases are TGTGCCAGAAGCTTGCGGAACAGGGACCGTGGC. Its protein product is CARSLRNRDRG. The CDR3 in its entirety is CARSLRNRDRGYTF.

This clone was observed at least ten times. The observed sequence ends 3 residues before the CDR3 terminus, with the missing tail filled in from the germline J gene. The J gene is TRBJ2-7, the V gene TRBV7-2; 9 nucleotides match TRBD1. Trimming took 5 bases from V and 2 from J; bases not matched to a gene: 7. The length of the CDR3 is 15 residues. CDR1 and CDR2 from the germline V gene are SGHTA and FQGNSA. CDR3 region: CASSPAGTGPYEQYF. CDR3 DNA, as far as it was read: TGTGCCAGCAGCCCTGCCGGGACAGGGCCCTACGAG.

This clone was counted many times. The sequenced fragment ends 3 residues before the CDR3 boundary, so the rest is inferred from the germline J gene. The gene calls are TRBV19 and TRBJ1-2; 7 bases match TRBD1. Per germline, CDR1 LNHDA and CDR2 SQIVND (reference sequence). The junction had 9 bases not matched to a gene; V was cut back by 4 bases and J by 7 bases. The CDR3 has 14 amino acids. The sequenced CDR3 bases are TGTGCCAGTAGTACCACCACAGGGGTCTCTGGC. Translated, it gives CASSTTTGVSG. The complete CDR3 protein is CASSTTTGVSGYTF.

The table lists this clone with many counts. The read ends 3 residues before the CDR3 terminus; that terminus is restored from the germline J gene. The gene calls are TRBV6-1 and TRBJ1-1; D remains ambiguous. From germline, CDR1 is MNHNS and CDR2 SASEGT. The CDR3 sequence is 14 residues long. The V and J ends lost 2 bases and 1 base respectively, with 8 bases between them. CDR3 DNA (partial): TGTGCCAGCAGTGAAAGGTGGTGGAACACTGAA. It specifies CASSERWWNTE. The entire CDR3 reads CASSERWWNTEAFF.

To note about this clone: Sequencing ends 3 residues short of the CDR3 end; the germline J gene provides the rest. The gene calls are TRBV2 and TRBJ1-5; the match to TRBD1 covers 8 bases. CDR1 is SNHLY, CDR2 FYNNEI, per germline. J was trimmed by 3 bases and V by 6 bases; bases with no gene match: 7. The CDR3 spans 15 residues. Partial CDR3 DNA: TGTGCCAGCAGCAGCCGGGACAGGTACAATCAGCCC. Amino acids: CASSSRDRYNQP. The full CDR3 reads CASSSRDRYNQPQHF. The variable domain in full, with the rest retrieved from reference TRBV2 and TRBJ1-5, is EPEVTQTPSHQVTQMGQEVILRCVPISNHLYFYWYRQILGQKVEFLVSFYNNEISEKSEIFDDQFSVERPDGSNFTLKIRSTKLEDSAMYFCASSSRDRYNQPQHFGDGTRLSIL.

In this sample, this clone turned up many times. The sequence runs out 3 residues before the end of the CDR3; the remainder is reconstructed from the germline J gene. The chain couples TRBV2 to TRBJ2-5; 15 bases are shared with TRBD2. Trimming took 6 bases from V and 5 from J; bases not matched to a gene: 7. Germline values: CDR1 SNHLY, CDR2 FYNNEI. The CDR3 loop spans 16 amino acids. CDR3 DNA (partial): TGTGCCAGCAGCGGACTAGCGGGAGGGCCCTGGGAGACC. Amino acids: CASSGLAGGPWET. The entire CDR3 sequence reads CASSGLAGGPWETQYF.

The sample holds many counts of this clone. The sequenced fragment ends 3 residues before the CDR3 boundary, so the rest is inferred from the germline J gene. V is TRBV20-1 and J is TRBJ2-2, with a possible D match to TRBD2 (6 bases). V lost 3 bases to trimming and J lost 5 bases, with 13 bases between them. CDR1 is DFQATT, CDR2 SNEGSKA, per germline (reference sequence). The CDR3 loop spans 14 amino acids. CDR3 region: CSASSGLLTGELFF. The part of the CDR3 DNA that was read is TGCAGTGCTAGCTCGGGACTCCTTACCGGGGAG.

In its sample, this clone was seen many times. Sequencing ends 3 residues short of the CDR3 end; the germline J gene provides the rest. J is TRBJ2-7 and V is TRBV6-2 or TRBV6-3; 7 bases line up with TRBD2. The junction had 4 bases not matched to a gene; V was cut back by 2 bases and J by 3 bases. The germline gives CDR1 MNHEY, CDR2 SVGEGT. The CDR3 extends over 14 amino acids. Partial CDR3 DNA: TGTGCCAGCAGTTACGGCGCGGGAGTCTACGAG. Its translation is CASSYGAGVYE. The full CDR3 reads CASSYGAGVYEQYF.

This clone was recorded many times. The read terminates 3 residues ahead of where the CDR3 ends, so the germline J gene completes it. The V and J genes are TRBV6-2 or TRBV6-3 and TRBJ2-1; D is perhaps TRBD2 (6 bases). The ends were cut back, 7 bases at V and 5 bases at J, with 18 bases in the middle. Germline V gene lookup returns CDR1 MNHEY and CDR2 SVGEGT. The CDR3 consists of 15 residues. CDR3 in amino acids: CASTPAGTYHNEQFF. CDR3 DNA, as far as it was read: TGTGCCAGCACCCCAGCGGGCACCTATCACAATGAG.

In this sample, this clone turned up many times. The CDR3 end falls 3 residues outside the read, so it is completed with the germline J gene. The V call is TRBV5-1, the J call TRBJ2-3; D is possibly TRBD2 (5 bases). CDR3 size: 15 residues. The ends were cut back, 4 bases at V and 2 bases at J, with 14 bases in the middle. Germline V gene data show CDR1 as SGHRS and CDR2 as YFSETQ. The sequenced CDR3 bases are TGCGCCAGCAGCGCCCCAGGAGGAAACACAGATACG. Translating it yields CASSAPGGNTDT. The complete CDR3 sequence is CASSAPGGNTDTQYF.

This clone was seen ten or more times. The read finishes 3 residues shy of the CDR3 end, and the germline J gene is used to complete it. The chain recombines TRBV28 with TRBJ2-7, with a weak D call TRBD2 (6 bases). The CDR3 spans 16 residues. The ends were cut back, 2 bases at V and 0 bases at J, with 14 bases in the middle. CDR1 and CDR2 from the germline V gene are MDHEN and SYDVKM. The covered CDR3 bases are TGTGCCAGCAGTTTACCGGGACTGTCAAGCTCCTACGAG. It encodes CASSLPGLSSSYE. The whole CDR3 protein reads CASSLPGLSSSYEQYF.

In its sample, this clone was seen many times. The read comes to an end 3 residues before the CDR3 does, leaving the germline J gene to fill in the end. The chain recombines TRBV13 with TRBJ2-1; the match to TRBD1 covers 9 bases. Germline CDR1 and CDR2: PRHDT and FYEKMQ (reference sequence). CDR3 size: 19 residues. J gave up 1 base and V 3 bases, and 13 bases lay outside the gene matches. The CDR3 sequence: CASSFYAHRGRRSYNEQFF. The sequenced part of the CDR3 DNA is TGTGCCAGCAGCTTTTATGCTCACAGGGGGCGAAGGTCCTACAATGAG.

This clone came up many times. The missing CDR3 end, 3 residues past where the read stops, is filled in from the germline J gene. The V and J genes are TRBV9 and TRBJ2-5; 8 bases are a match to TRBD2. Germline trimming cut 4 bases from V and 5 bases from J; bases unmatched to any gene: 10. The V gene's germline CDR1 is SGDLS and CDR2 YYNGEE. This CDR3 has 15 residues. The CDR3 loop reads CASSRPGGTAETQYF. CDR3 DNA, as far as it was read: TGTGCCAGCAGCCGGCCGGGGGGGACCGCGGAGACC.

This clone showed up many times. With the read ending 3 residues before the CDR3 end, the germline J gene is used to fill in that end. The chain employs TRBV29-1 and TRBJ1-1; TRBD1 aligns across 7 bases. The CDR3 is 13 amino acids. Germline CDR1 and CDR2: SQVTM and ANQGSEA. With 6 bases clipped from V and 1 base from J, the junction kept 5 bases outside the gene matches. The CDR3 bases that were read are TGCAGCGTGAGGGGACAGAGGAACACTGAA. It specifies CSVRGQRNTE. The full CDR3 reads CSVRGQRNTEAFF. Full variable domain (rest looked up from reference TRBV29-1 and TRBJ1-1): SAVISQKPSRDICQRGTSLTIQCQVDSQVTMMFWYRQQPGQSLTLIATANQGSEATYESGFVIDKFPISRPNLTFSTLTVSNMSPEDSSIYLCSVRGQRNTEAFFGQGTRLTVV.

In this sample, this clone turned up many times. The CDR3 extends 3 residues past the end of the read, so its final part is completed from the germline J gene. The chain combines TRBV18 with TRBJ2-1; 9 nucleotides match TRBD1. V lost 1 base to trimming and J lost 5 bases; unmatched junction nucleotides: 6. The CDR3 runs to 16 residues. CDR1 KGHSH and CDR2 LQKENI come from the germline V gene. The CDR3 DNA, read in part, is TGTGCCAGCTCACCACGGCGGACAGGGGAGGACAATGAG. The encoded protein is CASSPRRTGEDNE. Given in full, the CDR3 is CASSPRRTGEDNEQFF.